This T cell receptor beta chain was documented in a study of breast tumors, draining lymph nodes, adjacent tissues. General study points: Luminal-like breast cancer showed significantly higher tumor–nontumor repertoire similarity than basal-like.

Trimming pared 2 bases from V and 10 bases from J, leaving 11 bases between. The CDR3 is 12 residues long. The germline V gene has CDR1 MDHEN and CDR2 SYDVKM. TCRdb recomputed calls from the multiplex PCR reads with MiXCR, one row per CDR3 protein. Among tens of thousands of distinct CDR3 sequences listed, roughly 58% were seen once. As to this clonotype: Its antigen is still unknown.

This sequence was found in a female donor with breast cancer. Some clones in this sample may be carry-over from other donors' samples. Sequenced: breast tumor tissue. The chain joins TRBV28 to TRBJ1-1; D not certain. The CDR3 nucleotides read TGTGCCAGCAGTTTAGGGTCCCTAGGAGCTTTCTTT. It is translated as CASSLGSLGAFF.